This T cell receptor (beta chain) was observed in a study of blood T cell repertoires in COVID-19. At the level of the study: COVID-19 samples from acute and convalescent phases originated in the United States, Italy and Spain. Sample material is recorded as cDNA or gDNA derived from T cells, B-cell-depleted T cells, or PBMCs.

In the source study's methods: Reference gene primer amplification in the assay estimated nucleated cell counts. Repertoires were generated with immunoSEQ multiplex PCR, while TCRdb's copy carries only in-frame clones and drops some. That table gives V, J and clone size, and the DNA gave D and trimming. The repertoire holds 380,000 or so clones, with more than 80% as singletons. V lost 7 bases, J lost 0 bases, and 13 bases lay in between. The CDR3 has 15 amino acids. The germline CDR1 and CDR2 sequences are MNHEY and SVGAGI. This clonotype was sampled from a man aged 40-49 years with acute or convalescent COVID-19. The sequenced sample was peripheral blood. This chain joins TRBV6-5 and TRBJ2-1; D ambiguous. The CDR3 nucleotides are TGTGCCAGCACGGCTGACACAAGCTCCTACAATGAGCAGTTCTTC. Residues: CASTADTSSYNEQFF.